This TCR beta chain derives from a study of shared clonotypes between healthy human individuals. Study details: Donors had three CD4 naive, three CD4 memory, two CD8 naive and one CD8 memory plate apiece.

The run depth of the assay was deep. The data were produced by immunoSEQ multiplex PCR, yet TCRdb's version contains in-frame clones alone and is incomplete. The sample shows about 1 million clones, about 76% of them seen only once. The sequencing input was memory CD4+ T cells sorted from blood. Documented subset: CD45RA-negative fraction. This clonotype originated in a man aged 18 to 30 in good health.

CDR3 DNA: TGTGCCAGCAGCTTAGGACTTACGGCGAATGAGCAGTTCTTC. Protein sequence: CASSLGLTANEQFF. The chain uses TRBV7-9 and TRBJ2-1; no firm D call. V lost 1 base, J lost 7 bases, and 11 bases lay in between. Germline CDR1 and CDR2: SEHNR and FQNEAQ (reference sequence). This CDR3 has 14 amino acids.